A single sample is the source of the 32 T cell receptor beta chains below, sequenced in a study of blood T cell repertoires in COVID-19. Repertoires were generated with immunoSEQ multiplex PCR, while TCRdb's copy carries only in-frame clones and drops some. The data contain about 49,000 clones, over 75% of them singletons. Sequencing was done on a sample of peripheral blood. The receptors originated from a human donor in a cohort sampled during active COVID-19.

Turning to this clone: Within the sample, other DNA sequences also encode this same CDR3. The chain couples TRBV6-6 to TRBJ1-6, with 11 bases aligning to TRBD1. V trimming: 6 bases; J trimming: 7 bases; junction bases outside the gene matches: 5. CDR3 length: 15 residues. CDR1 and CDR2 (germline): MNHNY, SVGAGI (reference sequence). The CDR3 DNA is TGTGCCAGCAGCTCGGGACAGGGGGAAAATTCACCCCTCCACTTT. Amino acids: CASSSGQGENSPLHF.

The chain joins TRBV6-6 to TRBJ1-2; 8 bases are shared with TRBD1. From germline, CDR1 is MNHNY and CDR2 SVGAGI (reference sequence). Trimming removed 2 bases from V and 8 bases from J; junction bases left unmatched: 4. This CDR3 region has 13 residues. CDR3 amino acids: CASSYQDREGYTF. The CDR3 bases are TGTGCCAGCAGTTACCAGGACAGGGAAGGCTACACCTTC.

This clone was counted a few times. In nucleotides, the CDR3 is TGTGCCAGCAGCCGTTCTAGGGGACAGGGGGACGGCTACACCTTC. It codes for CASSRSRGQGDGYTF. This sequence joins TRBV3-1 (or the pseudogene TRBV3-2) and TRBJ1-2; 11 bases are shared with TRBD1. V trimming: 4 bases; J trimming: 8 bases; junction bases outside the gene matches: 9. From germline, CDR1 is LGHDT and CDR2 YNNKEL (reference sequence). The CDR3 is made up of 15 amino acids.

This sequence joins TRBV19 and TRBJ1-2, with D possibly matching TRBD1 (6 bases). Germline CDR1 and CDR2: LNHDA and SQIVND (reference sequence). V was pared by 0 bases and J by 8 bases, with 13 bases between. There are 14 residues in the CDR3. CDR3 region: CASSIDRQVGGYTF. The CDR3 DNA follows: TGTGCCAGTAGTATAGATCGACAGGTCGGCGGCTACACCTTC.

The rearrangement uses TRBV28 and TRBJ2-7; weak D call: TRBD2 (5 bases). The ends were cut back, 6 bases at V and 3 bases at J, with 9 bases in the middle. CDR1 MDHEN and CDR2 SYDVKM come from the germline V gene. The CDR3 has 12 amino acids. Here the CDR3 DNA reads TGTGCCAGCAGCCGGGGAAACTACGAGCAGTACTTC. Encoded protein: CASSRGNYEQYF.

This chain connects TRBV6-1 to TRBJ2-3; 7 nucleotides align to TRBD2. J gave up 5 bases and V 2 bases, and 7 bases lay outside the gene matches. The CDR3 has 15 amino acids. Germline CDR1 MNHNS, CDR2 SASEGT. As DNA, the CDR3 is TGTGCCAGCAGTGAAAACGGGGCTAGCGGAGATACGCAGTATTTT. Encoded protein: CASSENGASGDTQYF.

The chain carries TRBV27 and TRBJ1-4; weak D call: TRBD1 (5 bases). Trimming cost V 7 bases and J 7 bases, with 13 bases left between them. This CDR3 is 13 amino acids long. CDR1 MNHEY and CDR2 SMNVEV come from the germline V gene (reference sequence). For the CDR3, the DNA is TGTGCCAGCAAAAGCCAGGGTGGTGAAAAACTGTTTTTT. Amino acid sequence: CASKSQGGEKLFF.

This clone was counted between two and nine times. The CDR3 sequence is CASSPKREGHYNEQFF. DNA for the CDR3: TGTGCCAGCAGCCCCAAGCGGGAGGGCCATTACAATGAGCAGTTCTTC. The J gene is TRBJ2-1, the V gene TRBV7-3, with 10 bases matching TRBD2. V shed 5 bases, J shed 4 bases, and the junction held 8 bases outside the gene matches. CDR1 is SGHTA and CDR2 is FQGTGA in the germline V gene. The CDR3 extends over 16 amino acids.

The chain employs TRBV5-3 and TRBJ2-1; the D gene is possibly TRBD2 (5 bases). TRBV5-3 is an open reading frame, and its role is uncertain. Trimming shortened V by 1 base and J by 2 bases, and 13 bases separated the two germline ends. This CDR3 has 16 amino acids. CDR3 DNA sequence: TGTGCCAGAAGCTTGATGGGGAGACCTACCTACAATGAGCAGTTCTTC. It is translated as CARSLMGRPTYNEQFF.

The chain employs TRBV12-5 and TRBJ2-3; D is perhaps TRBD2 (5 bases). CDR1 LGHNT and CDR2 FRNRAP come from the germline V gene. Trimming cost V 7 bases and J 5 bases, with 13 bases left between them. This CDR3 region has 13 residues. Here the CDR3 reads CASEGSGLDTQYF. As DNA, the CDR3 is TGTGCTAGTGAAGGATCGGGGTTAGATACGCAGTATTTT.

The chain is built from TRBV10-3 and TRBJ2-7; TRBD1 agrees at 7 bases. CDR1 and CDR2 (germline): ENHRY, SYGVKD. The CDR3 contains 13 residues. After removal of 6 bases from V and 2 bases from J, the junction contained 4 bases not matched to a gene. The CDR3 loop reads CAISRQGPYEQYF. CDR3 nucleotide sequence: TGTGCCATCAGCCGACAGGGACCCTACGAGCAGTACTTC.

This clone was detected once. The V and J genes are TRBV7-9 and TRBJ2-5; TRBD1 matches 8 bases. The CDR3 has 16 amino acids. Germline CDR1 and CDR2: SEHNR and FQNEAQ (reference sequence). With 5 bases clipped from V and 5 bases from J, the junction kept 13 bases outside the gene matches. CDR3: CASSPGTGLNRETQYF. DNA for the CDR3: TGTGCCAGCAGCCCCGGGACAGGTTTAAATCGGGAGACCCAGTACTTC.

The CDR3 DNA reads as TGTGCCAGCGTCCAGGGAATATACAATGAGCAGTTCTTC. Its translation: CASVQGIYNEQFF. This sequence joins TRBV6-5 and TRBJ2-1; perhaps TRBD1 as D (5 bases). The CDR3 spans 13 residues. The V gene's germline CDR1 is MNHEY and CDR2 SVGAGI. Trimming removed 8 bases at V and 4 bases at J, with 12 bases between.

The rearrangement uses TRBV19 and TRBJ2-2; D is ambiguous. In germline, CDR1 is LNHDA, CDR2 SQIVND (reference sequence). This CDR3 has 13 amino acids. Deletions cut 4 bases from V and 6 bases from J, with 9 bases between. The CDR3 nucleotides read TGTGCCAGTAGTACGACATCGCCCGGGGAGCTGTTTTTT. It encodes CASSTTSPGELFF. Looking up the rest from reference TRBV19 and TRBJ2-2 gives the full variable domain: DGGITQSPKYLFRKEGQNVTLSCEQNLNHDAMYWYRQDPGQGLRLIYYSQIVNDFQKGDIAEGYSVSREKKESFPLTVTSAQKNPTAFYLCASSTTSPGELFFGEGSRLTVL.

This chain connects TRBV11-2 to TRBJ2-7, with 11 nucleotides matching TRBD2. The length of the CDR3 is 16 residues. From germline, CDR1 is SGHAT and CDR2 FQNNGV. The junction had 9 bases not matched to a gene; V was cut back by 6 bases and J by 2 bases. In DNA form, the CDR3 reads TGTGCCAGCAGGACCCCGGGGACTAGCGGAGCCTACGAGCAGTACTTC. Translated: CASRTPGTSGAYEQYF.

The genes are TRBV7-8 and TRBJ1-1; D might be TRBD1 (6 bases). V lost 6 bases and J lost 2, with 16 bases in between. The length of the CDR3 is 15 residues. Germline V CDR1 and CDR2: SGHVS, FQNEAQ. In nucleotides, the CDR3 is TGTGCCAGCAGGAAGGACAGTTTAAAAAACACTGAAGCTTTCTTT. This codes for CASRKDSLKNTEAFF.

J is TRBJ1-1 and V is TRBV2, with 9 bases lining up with TRBD1. Unmatched junction bases numbered 18, after V lost 6 bases and J lost 4 bases. Looked up from germline, CDR1 is SNHLY and CDR2 is FYNNEI. The CDR3 runs 18 residues. This CDR3 reads CASRGDRDKFILGTEAFF. The DNA for the CDR3 is TGTGCCAGCAGGGGGGACAGGGACAAGTTTATTTTAGGCACTGAAGCTTTCTTT.

This chain connects TRBV9 to TRBJ1-4; D gene uncertain. The CDR3 is 15 amino acids. Germline V gene data show CDR1 as SGDLS and CDR2 as YYNGEE. V was clipped by 0 bases and J by 0 bases, with 6 bases between them. The CDR3 sequence: CASSVGPATNEKLFF. CDR3 in DNA: TGTGCCAGCAGCGTAGGGCCCGCAACTAATGAAAAACTGTTTTTT.

The CDR3 DNA sequence: TGTGCCAGCAGCTTAGCGGGAGGCGTCGATGGGGAGCTGTTTTTT. Its protein product is CASSLAGGVDGELFF. J is TRBJ2-2 and V is TRBV7-2; D may be TRBD2 (6 bases). Between the trimmed V and J ends, which lost 0 bases and 8 bases, there was a span of 13 bases. The CDR3 loop spans 15 amino acids. Germline lookup yields CDR1 SGHTA and CDR2 FQGNSA.

V usage is TRBV6-6 and J usage is TRBJ2-2; a possible D gene is TRBD1 (5 bases). Germline V lookup: CDR1 MNHNY, CDR2 SVGAGI (reference sequence). Trimming took 6 bases from V and 3 from J, leaving 8 bases between them. The CDR3 is 13 residues long. The CDR3 reads CASRPGHTGELFF. The CDR3 nucleotides are TGTGCCAGCAGACCAGGGCACACCGGGGAGCTGTTTTTT.

The V and J genes are TRBV27 and TRBJ2-1, with 8 bases identical to TRBD2. V dropped 5 bases and J dropped 9; count of bases not matched to a gene: 15. The CDR3 runs to 16 residues. The V gene's germline CDR1 is MNHEY and CDR2 SMNVEV (reference sequence). Here the CDR3 reads CASSPPSGGPWGEQFF. The CDR3 DNA reads as TGTGCCAGCAGTCCCCCCTCGGGAGGGCCATGGGGTGAGCAGTTCTTC.

J is TRBJ1-1 and V is TRBV30; no clear D gene. CDR1 and CDR2 from the germline V gene are GTSNPN and SVGIG (reference sequence). V lost 5 bases and J 0 bases, leaving 4 bases between the germline ends. The CDR3 sequence is 11 residues long. The CDR3: CAWGMNTEAFF. CDR3 sequence (DNA): TGTGCCTGGGGTATGAACACTGAAGCTTTCTTT.

This clone was seen just once. CDR3 sequence: CASSLYSPGVGEQYF. CDR3 nucleotide sequence: TGTGCCAGCTCCCTGTACTCCCCGGGGGTTGGCGAGCAGTACTTC. The chain recombines TRBV18 with TRBJ2-7; D is possibly TRBD2 (6 bases). CDR1 is KGHSH and CDR2 is LQKENI in the germline V gene. V lost 6 bases and J lost 6, with 21 bases in between. The length of the CDR3 is 15 residues. Full variable domain (remainder filled in from reference TRBV18 and TRBJ2-7): NAGVMQNPRHLVRRRGQEARLRCSPMKGHSHVYWYRQLPEEGLKFMVYLQKENIIDESGMPKERFSAEFPKEGPSILRIQQVVRGDSAAYFCASSLYSPGVGEQYFGPGTRLTVT.

This clone was detected once. The rearrangement joins TRBV7-2 to TRBJ2-3; 13 bases map to TRBD2. The V and J ends lost 3 bases and 8 bases, in that order; junction bases with no gene match: 5. The CDR3 contains 15 residues. CDR1 SGHTA and CDR2 FQGNSA come from the germline V gene. The CDR3 coding sequence is TGTGCCAGCAGCTTGGGACTAGCGGGAAGTAGTACGCAGTATTTT. This gives the protein CASSLGLAGSSTQYF.

This chain links TRBV24-1 with TRBJ2-3; 10 nucleotides align to TRBD2. CDR3 length: 16 residues. Germline values: CDR1 KGHDR, CDR2 SFDVKD. Trimming cost V 5 bases and J 3 bases; bases outside gene matches: 7. The CDR3 DNA reads TGTGCCACCAGTGTGGCTAGCGGGAGTTGGACAGATACGCAGTATTTT. Amino acids: CATSVASGSWTDTQYF.

This chain links TRBV5-8 with TRBJ2-7, with 8 positions matching TRBD1. The germline V gene encodes CDR1 SGHTS and CDR2 YDEGEE. The CDR3 totals 16 residues. V gave up 5 bases and J gave up 6 bases; unmatched junction bases: 16. The CDR3 sequence is CASRFDRDRIKSEQYF. CDR3 DNA sequence: TGTGCCAGCAGGTTCGACCGGGACAGGATCAAGAGCGAGCAGTACTTC.

The V and J genes are TRBV5-1 and TRBJ2-7; 10 nucleotides agree with TRBD2. This CDR3 region has 14 residues. The V and J ends lost 4 bases and 3 bases, in that order; junction bases with no gene match: 4. In germline, CDR1 is SGHRS, CDR2 YFSETQ. The CDR3 here is CASSPASGGYEQYF. The CDR3 DNA reads TGCGCCAGCAGCCCGGCTAGCGGGGGCTACGAGCAGTACTTC.

The rearrangement uses TRBV7-3 and TRBJ2-1; D is perhaps TRBD2 (6 bases). The length of the CDR3 is 16 residues. Germline values: CDR1 SGHTA, CDR2 FQGTGA. The V and J ends lost 5 bases and 5 bases respectively, with 19 bases between them. The chain's CDR3 is CASSPASGGPNNEQFF. Written as DNA, the CDR3 is TGTGCCAGCAGCCCGGCCTCCGGGGGACCTAACAATGAGCAGTTCTTC. Full variable domain (rest looked up from reference TRBV7-3 and TRBJ2-1): GAGVSQTPSNKVTEKGKYVELRCDPISGHTALYWYRQSLGQGPEFLIYFQGTGAADDSGLPNDRFFAVRPEGSVSTLKIQRTERGDSAVYLCASSPASGGPNNEQFFGPGTRLTVL.

The genes are TRBV5-6 and TRBJ2-1; 12 bases match TRBD2. Germline V CDR1 and CDR2: SGHDT, YYEEEE. The CDR3 sequence is 19 residues long. The J segment lost 9 bases and the V segment lost 6 bases, leaving 22 bases of the junction unmatched. CDR3 bases: TGTGCCAGCAACAAGGGGACTAGCGGGTCCTTAAATTCGGCGGGTGAGCAGTTCTTC. This encodes CASNKGTSGSLNSAGEQFF.

This clone was seen once. The chain uses TRBV29-1 and TRBJ2-5; TRBD1 might be the D (6 bases). This CDR3 comprises 14 residues. Trimming took 5 bases from V and 1 from J, leaving 14 bases between them. Germline CDR1 reads SQVTM; CDR2 reads ANQGSEA. CDR3 sequence (DNA): TGCAGCGTTTACGGACAGAGACCCCAAGAGACCCAGTACTTC. Protein: CSVYGQRPQETQYF.

The chain carries TRBV29-1 and TRBJ2-1, with 7 bases fitting TRBD2. Per germline, CDR1 SQVTM and CDR2 ANQGSEA. Trimming at V came to 7 bases and at J to 9 bases, leaving 18 bases not matched to a gene. The CDR3 has 15 amino acids. CDR3 sequence: CSGAPTSVYGSEQFF. For the CDR3, the DNA is TGCAGCGGGGCCCCTACTAGCGTATACGGGAGTGAGCAGTTCTTC.

This clone appeared once. The rearrangement uses TRBV7-9 and TRBJ2-7; 8 bases fit TRBD1. This CDR3 has 14 residues. CDR1 and CDR2 from the germline V gene are SEHNR and FQNEAQ (reference sequence). V dropped 5 bases and J dropped 1; count of bases not matched to a gene: 4. The CDR3 DNA reads as TGTGCCAGCAGCCTCCGGGACAGGTCCTACGAGCAGTACTTC. Translated, it gives CASSLRDRSYEQYF. The variable domain in full, with the rest retrieved from reference TRBV7-9 and TRBJ2-7, is DTGVSQNPRHKITKRGQNVTFRCDPISEHNRLYWYRQTLGQGPEFLTYFQNEAQLEKSRLLSDRFSAERPKGSFSTLEIQRTEQGDSAMYLCASSLRDRSYEQYFGPGTRLTVT.